This record looks at one T cell receptor beta chain sequence and its context. CDR3 length: 15 residues. Deletions cut 8 bases from V and 0 bases from J, with 13 bases between. CDR1 and CDR2 from the germline V gene are MNHNS and SASEGT. This entry belongs to a study of shared clonotypes between healthy human individuals. Naive CD8 cells lacked CD45RO and underwent positive selection for CCR7, leaving out terminally differentiated effector memory CD45RA+ cells. Clones were sequenced by immunoSEQ multiplex PCR, and TCRdb holds only the in-frame ones, with some missing. The data hold about 590,000 clones, with just under 97% observed a single time.

V and J are TRBV6-1 and TRBJ1-4; D call uncertain. The sample was naive CD8+ T cells sorted from blood. This clonotype was sampled from a woman in her twenties or thirties in good health. The chain's CDR3 is CASGWKDATNEKLFF. The CDR3 nucleotides read TGTGCCAGCGGATGGAAGGATGCAACTAATGAAAAACTGTTTTTT.